This T cell receptor (beta chain) was identified during a study of T cell repertoires in cytomegalovirus infection. Study outcomes and limitations: Cumulative frequency (of public TCR beta family members) identified carriers of CMV plus the relevant HLA.

Turning to this clonotype: Its target is not known.

The CDR3 contains 13 residues. Germline values: CDR1 SNHLY, CDR2 FYNNEI. The ends lost 9 bases at V and 6 bases at J; junction bases unmatched: 8. TCRdb passed the reads through MiXCR, listing each CDR3 protein once. The profile shows 150,000 or so distinct CDR3 sequences, 20% to 25% of them singletons. The gene calls are TRBV2 and TRBJ1-2; the match to TRBD1 covers 9 bases. This clonotype was sampled from a human donor in good health (CMV status not recorded). Some clones in this sample may be carry-over from other donors' samples. The sample consisted of PBMCs. CDR3 residues: CARKDRGKDGYTF. The CDR3 nucleotides read TGTGCCAGAAAGGACAGGGGAAAGGATGGCTACACCTTC.